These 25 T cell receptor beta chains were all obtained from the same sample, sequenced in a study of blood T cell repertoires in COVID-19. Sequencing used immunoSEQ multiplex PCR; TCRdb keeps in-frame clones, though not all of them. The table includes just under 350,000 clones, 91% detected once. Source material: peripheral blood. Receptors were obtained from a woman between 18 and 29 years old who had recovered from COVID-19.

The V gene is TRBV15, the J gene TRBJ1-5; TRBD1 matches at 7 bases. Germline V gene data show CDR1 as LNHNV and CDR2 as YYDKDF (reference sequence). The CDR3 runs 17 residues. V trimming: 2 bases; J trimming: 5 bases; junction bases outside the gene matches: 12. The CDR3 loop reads CATSRPKMKGAHQPQHF. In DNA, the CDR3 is TGTGCCACCAGCAGACCCAAGATGAAGGGGGCTCATCAGCCCCAGCATTTT. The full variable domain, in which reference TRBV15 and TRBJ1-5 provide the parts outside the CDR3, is DAMVIQNPRYQVTQFGKPVTLSCSQTLNHNVMYWYQQKSSQAPKLLFHYYDKDFNNEADTPDNFQSRRPNTSFCFLDIRSPGLGDTAMYLCATSRPKMKGAHQPQHFGDGTRLSIL.

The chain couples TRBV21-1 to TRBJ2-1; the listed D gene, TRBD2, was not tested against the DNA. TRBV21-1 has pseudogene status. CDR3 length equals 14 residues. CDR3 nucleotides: TGTGCCAGCAGCCCGGAGGCCATCTACAATGAGCAGTTCTTC. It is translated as CASSPEAIYNEQFF.

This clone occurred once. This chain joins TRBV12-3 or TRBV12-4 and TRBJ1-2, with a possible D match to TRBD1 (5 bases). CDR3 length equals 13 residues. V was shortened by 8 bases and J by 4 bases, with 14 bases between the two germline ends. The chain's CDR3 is CASGTSTAYGYTF. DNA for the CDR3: TGTGCCAGCGGCACTTCGACAGCCTATGGCTACACCTTC.

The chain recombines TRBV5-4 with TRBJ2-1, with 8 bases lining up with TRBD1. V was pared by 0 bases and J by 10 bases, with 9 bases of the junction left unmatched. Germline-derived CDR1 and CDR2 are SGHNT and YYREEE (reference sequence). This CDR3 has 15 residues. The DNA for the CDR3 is TGTGCCAGCAGCTTGGCCGGACAGGGTTCGGGCGAGCAGTTCTTC. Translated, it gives CASSLAGQGSGEQFF.

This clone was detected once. CDR3 loop: CATSDRGQGPIGYTF. CDR3 nucleotides: TGTGCCACCAGTGATAGGGGACAGGGGCCGATTGGCTACACCTTC. The J gene is TRBJ1-2, the V gene TRBV24-1; 10 bases match TRBD1. Losses at the gene ends were 3 bases for V and 7 bases for J; bases not matched to a gene: 7. CDR1 and CDR2 (germline): KGHDR, SFDVKD. This CDR3 is built from 15 residues.

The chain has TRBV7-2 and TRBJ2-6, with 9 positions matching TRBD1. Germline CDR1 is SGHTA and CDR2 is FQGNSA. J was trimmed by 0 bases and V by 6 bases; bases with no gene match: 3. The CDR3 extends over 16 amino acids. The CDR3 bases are TGTGCCAGCAGGCCGACAGGGGGCTCTGGGGCCAACGTCCTGACTTTC. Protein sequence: CASRPTGGSGANVLTF.

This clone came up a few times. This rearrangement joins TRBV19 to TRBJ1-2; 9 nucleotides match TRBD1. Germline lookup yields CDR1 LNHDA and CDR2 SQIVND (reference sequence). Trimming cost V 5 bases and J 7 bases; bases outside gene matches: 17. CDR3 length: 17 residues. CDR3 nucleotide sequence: TGTGCCAGTAGTCCCAACCCCGGGACAGGGATTATGAGTGGCTACACCTTC. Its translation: CASSPNPGTGIMSGYTF.

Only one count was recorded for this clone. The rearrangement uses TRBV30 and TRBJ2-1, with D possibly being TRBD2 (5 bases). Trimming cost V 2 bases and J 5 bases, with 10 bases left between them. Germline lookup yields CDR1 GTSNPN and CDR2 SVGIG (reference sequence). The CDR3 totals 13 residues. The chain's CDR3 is CAWSPGTHNEQFF. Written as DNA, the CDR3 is TGTGCCTGGAGTCCGGGAACGCACAATGAGCAGTTCTTC.

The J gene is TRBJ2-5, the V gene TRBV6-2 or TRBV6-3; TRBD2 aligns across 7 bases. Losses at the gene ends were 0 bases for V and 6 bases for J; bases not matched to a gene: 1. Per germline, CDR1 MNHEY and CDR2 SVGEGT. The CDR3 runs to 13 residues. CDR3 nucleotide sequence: TGTGCCAGCAGTTACTCAGCGGGACAGACCCAGTACTTC. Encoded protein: CASSYSAGQTQYF.

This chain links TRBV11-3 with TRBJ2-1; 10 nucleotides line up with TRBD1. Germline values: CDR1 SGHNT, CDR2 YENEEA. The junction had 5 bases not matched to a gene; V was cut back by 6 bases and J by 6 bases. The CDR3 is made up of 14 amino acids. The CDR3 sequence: CASRTGQGSNEQFF. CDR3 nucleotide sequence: TGTGCCAGCAGGACGGGACAGGGGTCCAATGAGCAGTTCTTC.

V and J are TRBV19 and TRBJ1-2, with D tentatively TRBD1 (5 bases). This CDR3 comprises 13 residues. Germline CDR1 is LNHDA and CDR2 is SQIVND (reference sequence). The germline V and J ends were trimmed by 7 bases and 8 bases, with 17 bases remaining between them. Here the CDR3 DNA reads TGTGCCAGTACTAAGCAGGGTTTGGAGGGCTACACCTTC. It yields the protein CASTKQGLEGYTF.

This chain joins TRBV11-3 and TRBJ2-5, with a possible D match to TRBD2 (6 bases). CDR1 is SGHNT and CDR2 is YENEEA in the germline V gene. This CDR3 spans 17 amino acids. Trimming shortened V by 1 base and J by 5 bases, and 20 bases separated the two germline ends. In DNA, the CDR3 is TGTGCCAGCAGCTTAGTTCTCGCCGGGACTTGGGGGGAGACCCAGTACTTC. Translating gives CASSLVLAGTWGETQYF.

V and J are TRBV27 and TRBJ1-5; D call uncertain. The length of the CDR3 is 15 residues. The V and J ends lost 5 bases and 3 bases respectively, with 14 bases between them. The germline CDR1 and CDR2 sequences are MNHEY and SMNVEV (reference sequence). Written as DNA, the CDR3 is TGTGCCAGCAGTCGCGACATGGGTTTCAATCAGCCCCAGCATTTT. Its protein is CASSRDMGFNQPQHF.

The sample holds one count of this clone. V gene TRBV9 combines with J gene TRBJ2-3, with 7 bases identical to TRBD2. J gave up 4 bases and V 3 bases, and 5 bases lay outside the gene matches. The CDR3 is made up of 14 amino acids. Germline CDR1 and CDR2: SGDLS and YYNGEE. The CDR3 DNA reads TGTGCCAGCAGCGCCCGAACTAGCGCAGATACGCAGTATTTT. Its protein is CASSARTSADTQYF.

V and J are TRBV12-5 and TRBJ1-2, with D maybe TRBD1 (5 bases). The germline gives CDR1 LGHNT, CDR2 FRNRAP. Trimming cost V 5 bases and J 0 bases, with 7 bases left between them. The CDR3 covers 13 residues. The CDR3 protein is CASGGHTNYGYTF. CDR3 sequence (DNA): TGTGCTAGTGGTGGACACACTAACTATGGCTACACCTTC. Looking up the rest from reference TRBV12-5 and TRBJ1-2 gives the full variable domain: DARVTQTPRHKVTEMGQEVTMRCQPILGHNTVFWYRQTMMQGLELLAYFRNRAPLDDSGMPKDRFSAEMPDATLATLKIQPSEPRDSAVYFCASGGHTNYGYTFGSGTRLTVV.

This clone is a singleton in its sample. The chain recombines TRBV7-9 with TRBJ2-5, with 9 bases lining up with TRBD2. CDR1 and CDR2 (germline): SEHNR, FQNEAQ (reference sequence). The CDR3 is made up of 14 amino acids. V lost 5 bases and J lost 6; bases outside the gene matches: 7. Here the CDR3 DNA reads TGTGCCAGCAGCCGGGCGGGAGGGTTGCAGACCCAGTACTTC. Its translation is CASSRAGGLQTQYF.

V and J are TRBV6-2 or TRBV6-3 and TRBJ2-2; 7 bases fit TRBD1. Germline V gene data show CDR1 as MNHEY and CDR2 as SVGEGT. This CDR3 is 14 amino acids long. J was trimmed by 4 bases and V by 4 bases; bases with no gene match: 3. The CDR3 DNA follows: TGTGCCAGCAGTTTTGACAGGGCCACCGGGGAGCTGTTTTTT. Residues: CASSFDRATGELFF.

The CDR3 region has the DNA TGTGCCAGCAGCCCGGACAGGGGTGCAACTAATGAAAAACTGTTTTTT. It translates to CASSPDRGATNEKLFF. This rearrangement joins TRBV7-2 to TRBJ1-4; 9 positions match TRBD1. This CDR3 contains 16 residues. The V and J ends lost 5 bases and 0 bases, in that order; junction bases with no gene match: 4. CDR1 and CDR2 (germline): SGHTA, FQGNSA.

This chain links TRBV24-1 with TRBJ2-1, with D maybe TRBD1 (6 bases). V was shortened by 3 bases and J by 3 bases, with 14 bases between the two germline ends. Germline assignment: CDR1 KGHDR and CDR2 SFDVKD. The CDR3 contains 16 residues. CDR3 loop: CATSDPTGMHYNEQFF. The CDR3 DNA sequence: TGTGCCACCAGTGATCCAACAGGGATGCACTACAATGAGCAGTTCTTC.

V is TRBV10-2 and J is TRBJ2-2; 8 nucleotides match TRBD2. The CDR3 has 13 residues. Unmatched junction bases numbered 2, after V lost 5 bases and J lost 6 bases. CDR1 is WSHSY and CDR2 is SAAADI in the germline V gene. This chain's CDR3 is CASSSRGAGELFF. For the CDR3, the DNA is TGCGCCAGCAGTTCGCGGGGGGCCGGGGAGCTGTTTTTT.

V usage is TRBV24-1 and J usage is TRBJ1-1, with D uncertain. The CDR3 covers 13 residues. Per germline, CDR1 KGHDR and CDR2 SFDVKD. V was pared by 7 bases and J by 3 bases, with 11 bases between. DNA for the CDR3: TGTGCCACCAGAGAGGGTAAGCACACTGAAGCTTTCTTT. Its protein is CATREGKHTEAFF.

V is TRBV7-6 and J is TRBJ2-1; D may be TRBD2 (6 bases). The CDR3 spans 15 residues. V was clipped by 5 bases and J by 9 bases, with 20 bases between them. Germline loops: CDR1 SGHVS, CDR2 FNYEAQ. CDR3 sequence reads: CASSPVAVPTGEQFF. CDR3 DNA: TGTGCCAGCAGCCCGGTAGCGGTACCGACCGGTGAGCAGTTCTTC.

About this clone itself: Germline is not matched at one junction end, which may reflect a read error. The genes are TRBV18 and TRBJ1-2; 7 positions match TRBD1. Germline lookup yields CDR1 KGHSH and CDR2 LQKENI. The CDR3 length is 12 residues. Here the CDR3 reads CASSPRGTEVEF. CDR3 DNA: TGTGCCAGCTCACCAAGAGGGACAGAGGTTGAATTC.

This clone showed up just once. The CDR3 DNA sequence: TGTGCCAGCGCCGGAGAGGGCACTGAAGCTTTCTTT. Translating it yields CASAGEGTEAFF. J is TRBJ1-1 and V is TRBV18, with D uncertain. This CDR3 spans 12 amino acids. Germline CDR1 KGHSH, CDR2 LQKENI. Deletions cut 8 bases from V and 4 bases from J, with 11 bases between.

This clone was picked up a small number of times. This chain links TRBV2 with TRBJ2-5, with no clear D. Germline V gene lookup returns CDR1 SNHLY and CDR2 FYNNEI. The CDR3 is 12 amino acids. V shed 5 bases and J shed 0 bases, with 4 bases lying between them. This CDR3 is CASSRYQETQYF. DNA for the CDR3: TGTGCCAGCAGTCGGTACCAAGAGACCCAGTACTTC.